Described below is a single T cell receptor beta chain sequence and its context. What it binds is not known. The data were obtained in a study of T cell repertoires in cytomegalovirus infection. Study-level information: Matching HLA type, along with CMV infection, was indicated by public TCR beta signatures. Whole-study results and caveats: Cumulative frequency (of public TCR beta family members) identified carriers of CMV plus the relevant HLA.

The CDR3 sequence is 15 residues long. After removal of 5 bases from V and 1 base from J, the junction contained 8 bases not matched to a gene. Germline CDR1 SGHTA, CDR2 FQGNSA. A single record per CDR3 protein comes from TCRdb applying MiXCR to the reads. The sample consists of 650,000 to 900,000 distinct CDR3 sequences, 25% to 30% of them appearing once. This clonotype originated in a human donor in good health (CMV status not recorded). Some clones in this sample may be carry-over from other donors' samples. The sample here was cultured CD8+ T cells from PBMCs, taken from culture after CMV antigen stimulation. This chain links TRBV7-2 with TRBJ2-7; 7 nucleotides line up with TRBD1. The CDR3 bases are TGTGCCAGCAGCCAGGTGGGACAGAATTCCTACGAGCAGTACTTC. As protein: CASSQVGQNSYEQYF.